These 25 T cell receptor beta chains share one sample of origin, sequenced in a study of blood T cells in healthy people across ages. A J-beta primer mix and a sample-barcoded 5' primer were used in a second PCR of about 7 to 12 cycles. MiXCR was run by TCRdb on the 5' RACE reads, yielding one entry per CDR3 protein. The data contain 380,000 or so distinct CDR3 sequences, approximately 51% of them singletons. The material sequenced was blood. These TCRs come from a man aged 60-69 years in good health.

The V and J genes are TRBV7-8 and TRBJ2-7; D is undetermined. The CDR3 consists of 13 residues. Looked up from germline, CDR1 is SGHVS and CDR2 is FQNEAQ. The V gene lost 1 base and the J gene lost 4 bases, with 8 bases spanning the gap. In DNA, the CDR3 is TGTGCCAGCAGCTTAGGGTCGGATTACGAGCAGTACTTC. Translated, it gives CASSLGSDYEQYF.

Many counts were recorded for this clonotype. V is TRBV29-1 and J is TRBJ2-7; TRBD2 matches 8 bases. J was trimmed by 6 bases and V by 4 bases; bases with no gene match: 11. Germline V CDR1 and CDR2: SQVTM, ANQGSEA. This CDR3 is 14 amino acids long. CDR3 region: CSVVFFSRGGEQYF. For the CDR3, the DNA is TGCAGCGTTGTATTTTTTTCTCGGGGGGGCGAGCAGTACTTC.

J is TRBJ2-5 and V is TRBV7-2; D gene unclear. The end of the DNA fits TRBJ2-7 better, so the J call may be wrong. The CDR3 contains 13 residues. Germline lookup yields CDR1 SGHTA and CDR2 FQGNSA. The CDR3 DNA reads as TGTGCCAGCAGCTTAGGGCTACGGAGCGAGCAGTACTTC. Translated, it gives CASSLGLRSEQYF.

The chain has TRBV20-1 and TRBJ2-3; D is undetermined. V was cut by 2 bases and J by 0 bases, with 9 bases left in between. Germline CDR1 is DFQATT and CDR2 is SNEGSKA (reference sequence). The CDR3 consists of 14 residues. CDR3 sequence: CSARRQPSTDTQYF. CDR3 nucleotide sequence: TGCAGTGCTAGAAGGCAGCCGAGCACAGATACGCAGTATTTT.

V is TRBV4-2 and J is TRBJ1-2; D unresolved. Per germline, CDR1 LGHNA and CDR2 YNFKEQ. This CDR3 is built from 14 residues. The V end was cut by 0 bases, the J end by 6 bases, with 11 bases between. This CDR3 is CASSQDGSPDGYTF. Written as DNA, the CDR3 is TGTGCCAGCAGCCAAGACGGAAGTCCCGATGGCTACACCTTC.

CDR3 loop: CASSPPGGSYEQYF. The CDR3 nucleotides are TGTGCCAGCAGCCCCCCGGGGGGCTCCTACGAGCAGTACTTC. The chain joins TRBV7-2 to TRBJ2-7, with 7 bases lining up with TRBD2. From germline, CDR1 is SGHTA and CDR2 FQGNSA. This CDR3 has 14 residues. V lost 5 bases to trimming and J lost 0 bases; unmatched junction nucleotides: 4.

The chain combines TRBV2 with TRBJ2-3, with a tentative D call TRBD2 (6 bases). The CDR3 is made up of 13 amino acids. Deletions cut 9 bases from V and 0 bases from J, with 10 bases between. In germline, CDR1 is SNHLY, CDR2 FYNNEI. CDR3 amino acids: CASMGGSTDTQYF. The DNA of the CDR3 is TGTGCCAGTATGGGAGGTAGCACAGATACGCAGTATTTT.

The V and J genes are TRBV6-2 or TRBV6-3 and TRBJ1-2; D is ambiguous. This CDR3 is 14 amino acids long. The germline V gene encodes CDR1 MNHEY and CDR2 SVGEGT. V lost 6 bases to trimming and J lost 1 base, with 12 bases between them. The CDR3: CASRHGRNNYGYTF. The CDR3 DNA reads TGTGCCAGCAGACACGGACGAAATAACTATGGCTACACCTTC.

The chain employs TRBV24-1 and TRBJ2-5; no definite D call. Trimming pared 3 bases from V and 4 bases from J, leaving 8 bases between. The CDR3 contains 13 residues. The germline V gene has CDR1 KGHDR and CDR2 SFDVKD. CDR3 region: CATSDHLGETQYF. The CDR3 nucleotides are TGTGCCACCAGTGATCATTTGGGAGAGACCCAGTACTTC.

V is TRBV28 and J is TRBJ2-7; D may match TRBD1 or TRBD2 (5 bases each). The CDR3 runs 15 residues. The germline V gene has CDR1 MDHEN and CDR2 SYDVKM. The ends were cut back, 2 bases at V and 4 bases at J, with 15 bases in the middle. CDR3 in amino acids: CASSLEGRNRYEQYF. CDR3 coding DNA: TGTGCCAGCAGTTTAGAGGGGAGAAACCGGTACGAGCAGTACTTC.

In this sample, this clonotype turned up a few times. The chain carries TRBV29-1 and TRBJ2-4; 7 bases are shared with TRBD1. This CDR3 is 13 amino acids long. Germline V gene sequence: CDR1 SQVTM, CDR2 ANQGSEA. V shed 7 bases, J shed 6 bases, and the junction held 9 bases outside the gene matches. The CDR3 nucleotides are TGCAGCGCCTTAACCGGGACAGTAAACATTCAGTACTTC. As protein: CSALTGTVNIQYF.

Ten or more counts support this clonotype. V gene TRBV27 combines with J gene TRBJ1-2, with D unresolved. Trimming stripped 6 bases from V and 3 bases from J, with 11 bases between. Per the germline V gene, CDR1 is MNHEY and CDR2 is SMNVEV (reference sequence). This CDR3 contains 13 residues. The CDR3 spells CASRMTGYYGYTF. The CDR3 nucleotides are TGTGCCAGCAGAATGACGGGGTACTATGGCTACACCTTC.

The CDR3 loop is CASSEGGISVGSPLHF. CDR3 sequence (DNA): TGTGCCAGCAGTGAAGGGGGGATTTCGGTCGGTTCACCCCTCCACTTT. This chain connects TRBV25-1 to TRBJ1-6; possibly TRBD1 for D (5 bases). With 2 bases removed from V and 9 bases from J, the gap between germline ends came to 17 bases. The CDR3 contains 16 residues. Germline CDR1 reads MGHDK; CDR2 reads SYGVNS.

This clonotype was picked up a small number of times. The chain is built from TRBV12-3 or TRBV12-4 and TRBJ2-2, with a weak D call TRBD1 (5 bases). CDR3 size: 14 residues. Deletions cut 7 bases from V and 7 bases from J, with 16 bases between. CDR3 region: CASNKGALGGELFF. The CDR3 DNA sequence: TGTGCCAGCAACAAAGGGGCCTTGGGCGGGGAGCTGTTTTTT.

This clonotype was recorded many times. The genes are TRBV18 and TRBJ2-5, with D possibly matching TRBD1 (6 bases). V shed 2 bases and J shed 5 bases, with 15 bases lying between them. Germline values: CDR1 KGHSH, CDR2 LQKENI. The CDR3 runs 15 residues. CDR3 sequence: CASSPSPGAGETQYF. For the CDR3, the DNA is TGTGCCAGCTCACCATCCCCAGGGGCCGGGGAGACCCAGTACTTC.

A single count supports this clonotype. The gene calls are TRBV20-1 and TRBJ2-4; D is undetermined. Gene TRBJ2-5 matches the end of the DNA better, so the J call may be wrong. Germline CDR1 is DFQATT and CDR2 is SNEGSKA (reference sequence). The CDR3 has 13 residues. The CDR3 DNA reads as TGCAGTGCTAGGTCGCACGTTCAAGAGACCCAGTACTTC. Protein sequence: CSARSHVQETQYF.

The chain combines TRBV5-1 with TRBJ2-5; D is perhaps TRBD1 (5 bases). The length of the CDR3 is 13 residues. Germline loops: CDR1 SGHRS, CDR2 YFSETQ. Trimming removed 5 bases at V and 5 bases at J, with 13 bases between. DNA of the CDR3: TGCGCCAGCAGAAGGGGCTCGAGGGAGACCCAGTACTTC. It codes for CASRRGSRETQYF.

The chain is built from TRBV20-1 and TRBJ2-1, with 10 bases matching TRBD2. The CDR3 length is 15 residues. CDR1 and CDR2 (germline): DFQATT, SNEGSKA (reference sequence). Germline trimming cut 2 bases from V and 7 bases from J; bases unmatched to any gene: 8. The CDR3 sequence is CSARRLAGPWNEQFF. CDR3 bases: TGCAGTGCTAGAAGACTAGCGGGTCCATGGAATGAGCAGTTCTTC.

The chain carries TRBV6-6 and TRBJ2-5; D is unclear. Germline-derived CDR1 and CDR2 are MNHNY and SVGAGI (reference sequence). V lost 0 bases and J 3 bases, leaving 8 bases between the germline ends. The CDR3 consists of 14 residues. The DNA for the CDR3 is TGTGCCAGCAGTTACTCGAATACTAAAGAGACCCAGTACTTC. Protein sequence: CASSYSNTKETQYF.

In its sample, this clonotype was seen a few times. The chain joins TRBV4-3 to TRBJ1-2; D gene uncertain. CDR1 is LGHNA, CDR2 YSLEER, per germline. Between the trimmed V and J ends, which lost 4 bases and 1 base, there was a span of 7 bases. CDR3 length: 13 amino acids. The CDR3 nucleotides are TGCGCCAGCAGCCCGACGAATAACTATGGCTACACCTTC. Encoded protein: CASSPTNNYGYTF.

Only a few counts were recorded for this clonotype. The V and J genes are TRBV5-1 and TRBJ2-6; D is tentatively TRBD1 or TRBD2 (5 bases each). V was shortened by 6 bases and J by 0 bases, with 10 bases between the two germline ends. The V gene's germline CDR1 is SGHRS and CDR2 YFSETQ. The CDR3 contains 15 residues. The chain's CDR3 is CASTRDVSGANVLTF. The CDR3 nucleotides read TGCGCCAGCACCAGGGACGTCTCTGGGGCCAACGTCCTGACTTTC.

In this sample, this clonotype turned up once. V usage is TRBV20-1 and J usage is TRBJ2-1, with D perhaps matching TRBD2 (5 bases). Trimming pared 3 bases from V and 15 bases from J, leaving 18 bases between. CDR3 length: 12 amino acids. Germline V gives CDR1 DFQATT, CDR2 SNEGSKA (reference sequence). The CDR3 bases are TGCAGTGCTAGTACGACTATCGCAGTCTCGTTCTTC. Translated: CSASTTIAVSFF.

The V gene is TRBV29-1, the J gene TRBJ2-5, with D possibly called TRBD1 or TRBD2 (6 bases each). The better agreement between TRBJ2-7 and the DNA end casts doubt on the J call. The CDR3 has 14 amino acids. Germline CDR1 is SQVTM and CDR2 is ANQGSEA. CDR3 bases: TGCAGCGTTAACCCCGGGGGCAGGGACGGCGAGCAGTACTTC. Translating gives CSVNPGGRDGEQYF.

This chain links TRBV12-3 or TRBV12-4 with TRBJ2-1, with TRBD2 matching 14 bases. The J segment lost 10 bases and the V segment lost 6 bases, leaving 11 bases of the junction unmatched. The CDR3 has 16 residues. This CDR3 reads CASRLTGTSGRGEQFF. The CDR3 DNA reads TGTGCCAGCAGACTAACCGGGACTAGCGGGAGAGGCGAGCAGTTCTTC.

Of note for this clonotype: A much larger clone lies one base from this, so it may be a read error. This chain links TRBV7-8 with TRBJ1-1; D is ambiguous. This CDR3 region has 12 residues. The V gene's germline CDR1 is SGHVS and CDR2 FQNEAQ. V lost 2 bases and J lost 1, with 2 bases in between. CDR3 sequence (DNA): TGTGCCAGCAGCTTAAAGAACACTGAAGCTTTCTTT. This encodes CASSLKNTEAFF.